Listed below are T cell receptor beta chains from one sample, sequenced in a study of identical twins. TCRdb reprocessed the 5' RACE reads via MiXCR and lists one record per CDR3 protein. The sample shows 1.5 million to 2 million distinct CDR3 sequences, 25% to 35% of them seen only once. Sequences were obtained from cord blood. The receptors here all came from a newborn girl in good health. The CDR3 runs from the conserved cysteine through the conserved F or W. The D gene is left open where the match is weak. The size entry is marked missing in some rows and otherwise reads once, few, many or a size class.

clone size: few
J gene: TRBJ1-2
V gene: TRBV5-4
D gene: .
CDR3 DNA: TGTGCCAGCTGCCTGGACAGACTCTATGGCTACACCTTC
CDR3 protein: CASCLDRLYGYTF

clone size: many
J gene: TRBJ2-1
V gene: TRBV29-1
D gene: TRBD2
CDR3 DNA: TGCAGCGTTGTAAAGCGGGGGGAGGCGGCCTACAATGAGCAGTTCTTC
CDR3 protein: CSVVKRGEAAYNEQFF

clone size: .
J gene: TRBJ1-2
V gene: TRBV14
D gene: .
CDR3 DNA: TGTGCCAGCAGCCAACAACGGGGCTCTGGCTGCACCTTC
CDR3 protein: CASSQQRGSGCTF

clone size: .
J gene: TRBJ2-1
V gene: TRBV28
D gene: .
CDR3 DNA: TGTGCCAGCAGTTTGCCCCCAGGGTACAGACAGTTCTTC
CDR3 protein: CASSLPPGYRQFF

clone size: .
J gene: TRBJ2-3
V gene: TRBV4-1
D gene: .
CDR3 DNA: TGCGCCAGCAGCCATCTTGGGGGGCCCTTCACAGATACGCAGTATTTT
CDR3 protein: CASSHLGGPFTDTQYF

clone size: .
J gene: TRBJ2-1
V gene: TRBV29-1
D gene: .
CDR3 DNA: TGCAGCGCCCCACCCCCCACCAATGAGCAGTTCTTC
CDR3 protein: CSAPPPTNEQFF

clone size: many
J gene: TRBJ2-5
V gene: TRBV4-2
D gene: TRBD2
CDR3 DNA: TGTGCCAGCAGCCAAGATCGGACTAGCGGGCCAAAAGAGACCCAGTACTTC
CDR3 protein: CASSQDRTSGPKETQYF

clone size: many
J gene: TRBJ2-3
V gene: TRBV24-1
D gene: .
CDR3 DNA: TGTGCCACCAGTGATTTGGGAGATACGCAGTATTTT
CDR3 protein: CATSDLGDTQYF

clone size: .
J gene: TRBJ1-4
V gene: TRBV12-3/TRBV12-4
D gene: .
CDR3 DNA: TGTGCCAGCAGCCCTGACAGGAACTATGAAAAACTGTTTTTT
CDR3 protein: CASSPDRNYEKLFF

clone size: .
J gene: TRBJ2-1
V gene: TRBV14
D gene: TRBD2
CDR3 DNA: TGTGCCAGCAGCCACCCAGCGGGATTGACGATGAATGAGCAGTTCTTC
CDR3 protein: CASSHPAGLTMNEQFF

clone size: many
J gene: TRBJ2-1
V gene: TRBV25-1
D gene: TRBD2
CDR3 DNA: TGTGCCAGCAGTTACCAGGGGGCTACTAGCGGGGAAAACAATGAGCAGTTCTTC
CDR3 protein: CASSYQGATSGENNEQFF

clone size: few
J gene: TRBJ2-4
V gene: TRBV6-2/TRBV6-3
D gene: TRBD2
CDR3 DNA: TGTGCCAGCAGTTACCAGCCATTATGGGAGCGGGGGGGCCGAGACATTCAGTACTTC
CDR3 protein: CASSYQPLWERGGRDIQYF

clone size: few
J gene: TRBJ1-6
V gene: TRBV28
D gene: TRBD1
CDR3 DNA: TGTGCCAGCAGTTTTCTCTCCGGGACAGGGGGAGGCTCCTATAATTCACCCCTCCACTTT
CDR3 protein: CASSFLSGTGGGSYNSPLHF

clone size: many
J gene: TRBJ2-4
V gene: TRBV7-2
D gene: .
CDR3 DNA: TGTGCCAGCAGCTTACCCGGGAAAAACATTCAGTACTTC
CDR3 protein: CASSLPGKNIQYF

clone size: .
J gene: TRBJ2-1
V gene: TRBV20-1
D gene: TRBD2
CDR3 DNA: TGCAGTGCTACCCTTACTAGCGGCTCCTACAATGAGCAGTTCTTC
CDR3 protein: CSATLTSGSYNEQFF

clone size: few
J gene: TRBJ2-3
V gene: TRBV9
D gene: .
CDR3 DNA: TGTGCCAGCAGCGTAGGGGTAGCGGTAGATACGCAGTATTTT
CDR3 protein: CASSVGVAVDTQYF

clone size: few
J gene: TRBJ2-1
V gene: TRBV15
D gene: .
CDR3 DNA: TGTGCCACCAGCGCCGGTCTCCACAATGAGCAGTTCTTC
CDR3 protein: CATSAGLHNEQFF

clone size: few
J gene: TRBJ2-2
V gene: TRBV12-3/TRBV12-4
D gene: TRBD2
CDR3 DNA: TGTGCCAGCAGTTTAGAAGCGGGAGGGCACACCGGGGAGCTGTTTTTT
CDR3 protein: CASSLEAGGHTGELFF

clone size: few
J gene: TRBJ2-1
V gene: TRBV5-1
D gene: TRBD2
CDR3 DNA: TGCGCCAGCAGTAATCGGATCAAGGGACTAGCGGGCTACAATGAGCAGTTCTTC
CDR3 protein: CASSNRIKGLAGYNEQFF

clone size: few
J gene: TRBJ2-3
V gene: TRBV6-6
D gene: .
CDR3 DNA: TGTGCCAGCAGTTACTCGGCGGGGCGCACAGATACGCAGTATTTT
CDR3 protein: CASSYSAGRTDTQYF

clone size: .
J gene: TRBJ2-7
V gene: TRBV28
D gene: .
CDR3 DNA: TGTGCCAGCAGTTTAATGTCCAGCGAAATCCTTCACGAGCAGTACTTC
CDR3 protein: CASSLMSSEILHEQYF

clone size: .
J gene: TRBJ2-1
V gene: TRBV11-2
D gene: .
CDR3 DNA: TGTGCCAGCAGCCCCTGGACTCCAAATCCCCCCGAGCAGTTCTTC
CDR3 protein: CASSPWTPNPPEQFF

clone size: few
J gene: TRBJ2-1
V gene: TRBV29-1
D gene: TRBD2
CDR3 DNA: TGCAGCGTTGAAGCTAGCGGCTCCTACAATGAGCAGTTCTTC
CDR3 protein: CSVEASGSYNEQFF

clone size: .
J gene: TRBJ1-2
V gene: TRBV27
D gene: .
CDR3 DNA: TGTGCCAGCAGTCCCGCAAGGTTCTATGGCTACACCTTC
CDR3 protein: CASSPARFYGYTF

clone size: .
J gene: TRBJ2-7
V gene: TRBV10-3
D gene: TRBD1
CDR3 DNA: TGTGCCATCACCCAGGGGGCCGGGACTGGATACAATGAGCAGTACTTC
CDR3 protein: CAITQGAGTGYNEQYF

clone size: .
J gene: TRBJ1-2
V gene: TRBV5-1
D gene: TRBD1
CDR3 DNA: TGCGCCAGCAGCTTGGGGACAGGGGAGGGAGGCTACACCTTC
CDR3 protein: CASSLGTGEGGYTF

clone size: .
J gene: TRBJ2-5
V gene: TRBV10-3
D gene: TRBD2
CDR3 DNA: TGTGCCATCAGTGAACCGGGACTAGCGGGACAAGAGACCCAGTACTTC
CDR3 protein: CAISEPGLAGQETQYF

clone size: .
J gene: TRBJ2-3
V gene: TRBV6-1
D gene: .
CDR3 DNA: TGTGCCAGCACCTTCGGCGGGCCCTCTAGCGCAGATACGCAGTATTTT
CDR3 protein: CASTFGGPSSADTQYF

clone size: .
J gene: TRBJ2-3
V gene: TRBV28
D gene: .
CDR3 DNA: TGTGCCAGCAGTTTTGCTGCGCGGGGCACAGATACGCAGTATTTT
CDR3 protein: CASSFAARGTDTQYF

clone size: many
J gene: TRBJ1-2
V gene: TRBV7-9
D gene: .
CDR3 DNA: TGTGCCAGCAGCTTAGGCGGAATAAACTATGGCTACACCTTC
CDR3 protein: CASSLGGINYGYTF

clone size: .
J gene: TRBJ2-7
V gene: TRBV7-9
D gene: .
CDR3 DNA: TGTGCCAGCAGCTTGGGGCCTTTTTTCGAGCAGTACTTC
CDR3 protein: CASSLGPFFEQYF

clone size: few
J gene: TRBJ2-5
V gene: TRBV18
D gene: .
CDR3 DNA: TGTGCCAGCTCACCGCAACCGATACCTCAAGAGACCCAGTACTTC
CDR3 protein: CASSPQPIPQETQYF

clone size: many
J gene: TRBJ2-1
V gene: TRBV27
D gene: TRBD2
CDR3 DNA: TGTGCCAGCAGTTTATCGGGACTAGCGGGATTCAATGAGCAGTTCTTC
CDR3 protein: CASSLSGLAGFNEQFF